These 5 T cell receptor beta chains were all obtained from the same sample, sequenced in a study of blood T cell repertoires in COVID-19 (dated by TCRdb to about 2020). Receptors were amplified or captured by the immunoSEQ multiplex PCR assay. This immuneACCESS table, as held by TCRdb, lists in-frame sequences with V and J called but not all clones. Of the missing ones, under half trace to an unresolved V gene in checked studies; the others have no known cause. For this sample there are around 480,000 clones; more than 70% appear just once. The top ten hold 10% to 15% of the sample. The sequenced material came from peripheral blood. The source of these receptors is a woman between 45 and 65 years old with COVID-19, enrolled during active disease.

The J gene is TRBJ1-3, the V gene TRBV12-3 or TRBV12-4; D ambiguous. The CDR3 is 12 residues long. Trimming cost V 8 bases and J 4 bases, with 9 bases left between them. The CDR3 here is CASGVGGNTIYF. The CDR3 nucleotides are TGTGCCAGCGGAGTCGGAGGAAACACCATATATTTT.

The chain employs TRBV11-2 and TRBJ1-4; D not certain. The V end lost 3 bases, the J end lost 8 bases, and 7 bases lay between the germline ends. CDR3 length equals 12 residues. CDR1 is SGHAT and CDR2 is FQNNGV in the germline V gene. CDR3 in DNA: TGTGCCAGCAGCTTTACGGGAGAAAAACTGTTTTTT. This translates into CASSFTGEKLFF. The full variable domain, its missing parts supplied by reference TRBV11-2 and TRBJ1-4, is EAGVAQSPRYKIIEKRQSVAFWCNPISGHATLYWYQQILGQGPKLLIQFQNNGVVDDSQLPKDRFSAERLKGVDSTLKIQPAKLEDSAVYLCASSFTGEKLFFGSGTQLSVL.

The DNA of the CDR3 is TGTGCCAGCAGCCATCTCCAGGGGACAGGGGAGAACTATGGCTACACCTTC. This translates into CASSHLQGTGENYGYTF. The gene calls are TRBV4-2 and TRBJ1-2; 10 positions match TRBD1. V lost 3 bases and J lost 2; bases outside the gene matches: 9. This CDR3 is built from 17 residues. CDR1 is LGHNA and CDR2 is YNFKEQ in the germline V gene.

The chain combines TRBV6-5 with TRBJ1-2; tentative D call: TRBD1 (6 bases). CDR3 length: 13 amino acids. With 6 bases removed from V and 8 bases from J, the gap between germline ends came to 16 bases. In germline, CDR1 is MNHEY, CDR2 SVGAGI. The chain's CDR3 is CASSRGGRGGYTF. Here the CDR3 DNA reads TGTGCCAGCAGCCGGGGGGGCAGGGGAGGCTACACCTTC.

Comments on this clone: Other DNA sequences in the sample encode the same CDR3. J is TRBJ1-1 and V is TRBV9; D is perhaps TRBD1 (5 bases). Deletions cut 0 bases from V and 5 bases from J, with 8 bases between. The germline V gene encodes CDR1 SGDLS and CDR2 YYNGEE. The CDR3 length is 13 residues. The DNA of the CDR3 is TGTGCCAGCAGCGTAGATGGGGGGACTGAAGCTTTCTTT. Its translation: CASSVDGGTEAFF.